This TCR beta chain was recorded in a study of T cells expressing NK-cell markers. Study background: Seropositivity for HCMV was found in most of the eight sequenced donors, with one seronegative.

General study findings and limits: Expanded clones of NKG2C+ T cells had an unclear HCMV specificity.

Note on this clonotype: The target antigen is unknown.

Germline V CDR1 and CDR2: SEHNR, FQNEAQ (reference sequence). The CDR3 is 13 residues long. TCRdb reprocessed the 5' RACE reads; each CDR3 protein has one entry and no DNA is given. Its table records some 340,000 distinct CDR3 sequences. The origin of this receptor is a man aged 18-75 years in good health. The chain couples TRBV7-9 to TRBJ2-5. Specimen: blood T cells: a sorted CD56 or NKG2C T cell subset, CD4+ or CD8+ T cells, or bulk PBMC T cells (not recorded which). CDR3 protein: CASSLEGLETQYF.